The 21 T cell receptor beta chains below come from one sample, sequenced in a study of blood T cell repertoires in COVID-19. The data were produced by immunoSEQ multiplex PCR, yet TCRdb's version contains in-frame clones alone and is incomplete. The sample holds more than 150,000 clones; around 80% are singletons and the top ten take 9% to 10%. Sequenced input: peripheral blood. The receptors stem from a woman aged 45-65 years with acute or convalescent COVID-19.

This clone was seen only a few times. The chain joins TRBV5-4 to TRBJ2-1; perhaps TRBD1 as D (7 bases). CDR1 is SGHNT, CDR2 YYREEE, per germline (reference sequence). The CDR3 sequence is 15 residues long. Trimming pared 0 bases from V and 5 bases from J, leaving 12 bases between. CDR3 protein: CASSLGGGGNNEQFF. The CDR3 bases are TGTGCCAGCAGCTTGGGAGGGGGCGGGAACAATGAGCAGTTCTTC.

This chain uses TRBV19 with TRBJ1-2; D not certain. V was pared by 2 bases and J by 2 bases, with 9 bases between. The CDR3 has 14 residues. Germline V gene lookup returns CDR1 LNHDA and CDR2 SQIVND (reference sequence). The CDR3 loop is CASSINPLNYGYTF. The DNA for the CDR3 is TGTGCCAGTAGTATAAACCCGCTAAACTATGGCTACACCTTC.

The CDR3 DNA sequence: TGTGCCAGTATTCAAATACACAATCGGGACAGGGTGAGTGAAAAACTGTTTTTT. It translates to CASIQIHNRDRVSEKLFF. The V call is TRBV19, the J call TRBJ1-4; 9 nucleotides match TRBD1. The germline CDR1 and CDR2 sequences are LNHDA and SQIVND (reference sequence). The CDR3 consists of 18 residues. V was pared by 7 bases and J by 7 bases, with 19 bases of the junction left unmatched.

This chain joins TRBV5-1 and TRBJ1-3; 8 nucleotides align to TRBD1. Germline V gene sequence: CDR1 SGHRS, CDR2 YFSETQ. The junction had 4 bases not matched to a gene; V was cut back by 0 bases and J by 2 bases. The CDR3 runs to 16 residues. The CDR3 loop is CASSLGSRGPGNTIYF. CDR3 coding DNA: TGCGCCAGCAGCTTGGGGAGCAGGGGGCCTGGAAACACCATATATTTT.

The gene calls are TRBV2 and TRBJ2-7; TRBD2 aligns across 9 bases. With 4 bases clipped from V and 3 bases from J, the junction kept 7 bases outside the gene matches. Per germline, CDR1 SNHLY and CDR2 FYNNEI. The length of the CDR3 is 15 residues. This chain's CDR3 is CASSGGRGGYYEQYF. The DNA of the CDR3 is TGTGCCAGCAGTGGGGGGCGGGGGGGCTACTACGAGCAGTACTTC.

This clone showed up just once. CDR3 protein: CASSASAGTSNTQYF. CDR3 sequence (DNA): TGTGCCAGCAGCGCCTCAGCTGGGACTAGCAATACGCAGTATTTT. The chain joins TRBV9 to TRBJ2-3; 9 bases align to TRBD2. The CDR3 runs 15 residues. Germline lookup yields CDR1 SGDLS and CDR2 YYNGEE. V dropped 3 bases and J dropped 7; count of bases not matched to a gene: 9.

J is TRBJ2-2 and V is TRBV9; TRBD2 is a possible D gene (5 bases). CDR3 length: 15 residues. Per the germline V gene, CDR1 is SGDLS and CDR2 is YYNGEE. V lost 2 bases and J 7 bases, leaving 15 bases between the germline ends. The CDR3 sequence: CASSVNVAWGGELFF. The CDR3, as DNA: TGTGCCAGCAGCGTTAACGTAGCGTGGGGCGGGGAGCTGTTTTTT. Together with reference TRBV9 and TRBJ2-2, the CDR3 gives the full variable domain: DSGVTQTPKHLITATGQRVTLRCSPRSGDLSVYWYQQSLDQGLQFLIQYYNGEERAKGNILERFSAQQFPDLHSELNLSSLELGDSALYFCASSVNVAWGGELFFGEGSRLTVL.

CDR3 nucleotides: TGTGCCAGCAGGAGGGACAGGGGAACCTATGGCTACACCTTC. This translates into CASRRDRGTYGYTF. This chain uses TRBV27 with TRBJ1-2; TRBD1 aligns across 10 bases. Germline CDR1 and CDR2: MNHEY and SMNVEV (reference sequence). This CDR3 is built from 14 residues. With 6 bases clipped from V and 4 bases from J, the junction kept 5 bases outside the gene matches.

J is TRBJ2-1 and V is TRBV20-1; D remains unclear. With 4 bases removed from V and 5 bases from J, the gap between germline ends came to 6 bases. Germline CDR1 DFQATT, CDR2 SNEGSKA (reference sequence). CDR3 length equals 11 residues. CDR3 DNA sequence: TGCAGTGCTAACAGAGACAATGAGCAGTTCTTC. Translation gives CSANRDNEQFF.

This clone was observed a handful of times. This rearrangement joins TRBV27 to TRBJ2-3; 8 positions agree with TRBD1. This CDR3 has 14 residues. Germline-derived CDR1 and CDR2 are MNHEY and SMNVEV (reference sequence). Trimming cost V 7 bases and J 1 base; bases outside gene matches: 4. CDR3 DNA: TGTGCCAGCAAATTCAGGGGGCGCACAGATACGCAGTATTTT. It codes for CASKFRGRTDTQYF.

V gene TRBV20-1 combines with J gene TRBJ1-1; 8 bases agree with TRBD1. Germline V lookup: CDR1 DFQATT, CDR2 SNEGSKA (reference sequence). The CDR3 sequence is 14 residues long. Unmatched junction bases numbered 7, after V lost 3 bases and J lost 4 bases. The CDR3 loop reads CSASRQGTGTEAFF. The CDR3, as DNA: TGCAGTGCTAGTAGACAGGGGACGGGCACTGAAGCTTTCTTT.

V gene TRBV19 combines with J gene TRBJ2-3; 7 bases match TRBD1. The V segment lost 5 bases and the J segment 2 bases; nucleotides outside the gene matches: 7. The CDR3 has 15 amino acids. Germline-derived CDR1 and CDR2 are LNHDA and SQIVND (reference sequence). Here the CDR3 reads CASSLTTGDTDTQYF. CDR3 coding DNA: TGTGCCAGTAGTCTGACAACAGGGGACACAGATACGCAGTATTTT.

The chain combines TRBV5-4 with TRBJ1-2, with D possibly TRBD1 on 6 matching bases. The CDR3 has 14 residues. Germline CDR1 is SGHNT and CDR2 is YYREEE (reference sequence). Trimming shortened V by 4 bases and J by 5 bases, and 15 bases separated the two germline ends. CDR3 amino acids: CASSQGQLAYGYTF. CDR3 in DNA: TGTGCCAGCAGCCAAGGACAGTTGGCTTATGGCTACACCTTC.

The chain couples TRBV25-1 to TRBJ1-4, with TRBD1 matching over 7 bases. The junction had 6 bases not matched to a gene; V was cut back by 8 bases and J by 6 bases. CDR3 length: 13 residues. Germline V gene data show CDR1 as MGHDK and CDR2 as SYGVNS. The CDR3 region has the DNA TGTGCCAGCTCCGACAGGGCCCATGAAAAACTGTTTTTT. This encodes CASSDRAHEKLFF.

J is TRBJ1-2 and V is TRBV7-9, with 9 nucleotides matching TRBD1. V shed 4 bases, J shed 6 bases, and the junction held 18 bases outside the gene matches. Germline assignment: CDR1 SEHNR and CDR2 FQNEAQ (reference sequence). The CDR3 contains 18 residues. The CDR3 nucleotides read TGTGCCAGCAGCTCGACTTACGAGGGACAGGGTATGTCCCATGGCTACACCTTC. Its protein product is CASSSTYEGQGMSHGYTF.

This clone was seen only once. The genes are TRBV24-1 and TRBJ2-5, with TRBD1 matching 9 bases. Germline V gene data show CDR1 as KGHDR and CDR2 as SFDVKD. The CDR3 totals 16 residues. The V and J ends lost 4 bases and 4 bases, in that order; junction bases with no gene match: 9. The CDR3 sequence: CATSDQPRTGVETQYF. CDR3 sequence (DNA): TGTGCCACCAGTGACCAACCTAGGACAGGGGTAGAGACCCAGTACTTC.

The chain recombines TRBV6-4 with TRBJ1-1, with TRBD1 identical over 7 bases. The CDR3 is 17 amino acids. Germline V gives CDR1 MRHNA, CDR2 SNTAGT. V shed 1 base, J shed 1 base, and the junction held 9 bases outside the gene matches. CDR3 sequence (DNA): TGTGCCAGCAGTGACTGCACAGGGGTCCTGGGGAACACTGAAGCTTTCTTT. This gives the protein CASSDCTGVLGNTEAFF.

The chain recombines TRBV3-1 (or the pseudogene TRBV3-2) with TRBJ1-2; a weak D match, TRBD1 (6 bases). The CDR3 has 15 amino acids. The V and J ends lost 3 bases and 5 bases respectively, with 16 bases between them. CDR1 is LGHDT, CDR2 YNNKEL, per germline (reference sequence). The CDR3, as DNA: TGTGCCAGCAGCCAGACACAGGGTTTCGCTTATGGCTACACCTTC. Amino acid sequence: CASSQTQGFAYGYTF.

There are a few counts of this clone. V and J are TRBV13 and TRBJ2-6; 7 bases align to TRBD1. The CDR3 length is 17 residues. With V trimmed by 9 bases and J by 0 bases, 11 bases remained unmatched. Germline CDR1 reads PRHDT; CDR2 reads FYEKMQ (reference sequence). The CDR3 here is CARGRTGESSGANVLTF. CDR3 DNA sequence: TGTGCCAGGGGGCGGACAGGTGAAAGCTCTGGGGCCAACGTCCTGACTTTC.

The chain carries TRBV9 and TRBJ2-5; D might be TRBD1 (5 bases). Germline-derived CDR1 and CDR2 are SGDLS and YYNGEE. V gave up 0 bases and J gave up 1 base, with 7 bases separating them. This CDR3 region has 14 residues. The CDR3 reads CASSVGQFQETQYF. The DNA for the CDR3 is TGTGCCAGCAGCGTAGGACAGTTCCAAGAGACCCAGTACTTC.

Here the CDR3 DNA reads TGCGCCAGCAGCCCCGGGACAGGCAATTCACCCCTCCACTTT. This encodes CASSPGTGNSPLHF. V usage is TRBV5-1 and J usage is TRBJ1-6; 8 nucleotides match TRBD1. Per the germline V gene, CDR1 is SGHRS and CDR2 is YFSETQ. This CDR3 region has 14 residues. V trimming: 4 bases; J trimming: 7 bases; junction bases outside the gene matches: 4. The full variable domain, its missing parts supplied by reference TRBV5-1 and TRBJ1-6, is KAGVTQTPRYLIKTRGQQVTLSCSPISGHRSVSWYQQTPGQGLQFLFEYFSETQRNKGNFPGRFSGRQFSNSRSEMNVSTLELGDSALYLCASSPGTGNSPLHFGNGTRLTVT.